Listed here are 26 T cell receptor beta chains from one sample, sequenced in a study of spatial heterogeneity in lung cancer. Stated time point: blood at routine non-recurrence follow-up after resection. TCRdb used MiXCR to reprocess the 5' RACE reads, holding one entry per CDR3 protein. The sample records 15,000 to 20,000 distinct CDR3 sequences, roughly 10% being singletons. This specimen consisted of PBMCs, obtained at follow-up. The receptors were sampled from a female donor with early-stage non-small cell lung cancer.

This clonotype occurred a few times. This chain links TRBV5-1 with TRBJ2-2; D remains unclear. This CDR3 is built from 12 residues. Germline CDR1 reads SGHRS; CDR2 reads YFSETQ. V lost 2 bases and J lost 2, with 1 base in between. This CDR3 reads CASSFNTGELFF. The DNA of the CDR3 is TGCGCCAGCAGCTTCAACACCGGGGAGCTGTTTTTT.

This clonotype was observed at least ten times. This chain uses TRBV28 with TRBJ2-7, with 7 bases lining up with TRBD1. The CDR3 totals 18 residues. The junction had 17 bases not matched to a gene; V was cut back by 3 bases and J by 3 bases. Germline V gene lookup returns CDR1 MDHEN and CDR2 SYDVKM. The CDR3 reads CASSLRGGGTTKLYEQYF. In DNA, the CDR3 is TGTGCCAGCAGTTTGAGAGGGGGCGGAACCACGAAACTCTACGAGCAGTACTTC. Full variable domain (rest looked up from reference TRBV28 and TRBJ2-7): DVKVTQSSRYLVKRTGEKVFLECVQDMDHENMFWYRQDPGLGLRLIYFSYDVKMKEKGDIPEGYSVSREKKERFSLILESASTNQTSMYLCASSLRGGGTTKLYEQYFGPGTRLTVT.

This clonotype was recorded many times. The genes are TRBV4-1 and TRBJ2-7, with 12 bases matching TRBD2. Germline assignment: CDR1 MGHRA and CDR2 YSYEKL. The CDR3 is 17 amino acids. J gave up 0 bases and V 4 bases, and 7 bases lay outside the gene matches. The CDR3 loop is CASSPRLAGESSYEQYF. CDR3 DNA sequence: TGCGCCAGCAGCCCACGACTAGCGGGAGAGAGCTCCTACGAGCAGTACTTC.

In its sample, this clonotype was seen many times. The chain joins TRBV7-2 to TRBJ2-5; no definite D call. CDR3 length: 13 residues. Trimming removed 3 bases at V and 5 bases at J, with 10 bases between. Germline V CDR1 and CDR2: SGHTA, FQGNSA. The CDR3 bases are TGTGCCAGCAGCTTTGGGGTGGGTGAGACCCAGTACTTC. This encodes CASSFGVGETQYF.

This clonotype has ten or more counts. The V gene is TRBV14, the J gene TRBJ2-5; possible D gene TRBD1, 6 bases. V lost 3 bases and J 2 bases, leaving 10 bases between the germline ends. There are 14 residues in the CDR3. Per germline, CDR1 SGHDN and CDR2 FVKESK. The CDR3 sequence: CASSQNRAQETQYF. CDR3 DNA: TGTGCCAGCAGCCAGAACAGGGCGCAAGAGACCCAGTACTTC.

Details on this clonotype: Given a much more abundant clone one base away, this may be a read error. This chain links TRBV25-1 with TRBJ1-2; no clear D. Germline values: CDR1 MGHDK, CDR2 SYGVNS. This CDR3 has 13 amino acids. CDR3 sequence (DNA): TGTGCCAGCAGTTCGACACCTAACTATGGCTACCCCTTC. Translation: CASSSTPNYGYPF.

In its sample, this clonotype was seen many times. This chain links TRBV27 with TRBJ2-5; D is unresolved. Trimming took 2 bases from V and 0 from J, leaving 10 bases between them. Germline V CDR1 and CDR2: MNHEY, SMNVEV (reference sequence). The CDR3 loop spans 15 amino acids. Written as DNA, the CDR3 is TGTGCCAGCAGTTTAAGGGTCAACCACCAAGAGACCCAGTACTTC. Translated: CASSLRVNHQETQYF.

This clonotype was seen only a few times. The chain combines TRBV5-1 with TRBJ2-5; possible D gene TRBD2, 5 bases. The CDR3 spans 17 residues. Germline values: CDR1 SGHRS, CDR2 YFSETQ. The V gene lost 7 bases and the J gene lost 3 bases, with 25 bases spanning the gap. CDR3 DNA: TGCGCCAGCTCCACGGGGTGGGTACTCGCGGACGAAGAGACCCAGTACTTC. As protein: CASSTGWVLADEETQYF.

This clonotype was observed many times. The chain combines TRBV6-5 with TRBJ2-4; the D gene is possibly TRBD2 (6 bases). The V and J ends lost 5 bases and 2 bases respectively, with 25 bases between them. Per germline, CDR1 MNHEY and CDR2 SVGAGI. This CDR3 is built from 19 residues. CDR3 sequence (DNA): TGTGCCAGCAGTACGGGCGGAGGGAGAGCAAGCGGGTCCAAAAACATTCAGTACTTC. The encoded protein is CASSTGGGRASGSKNIQYF.

The chain combines TRBV5-1 with TRBJ2-2, with D uncertain. V was pared by 1 base and J by 1 base, with 5 bases between. The CDR3 totals 14 residues. Per the germline V gene, CDR1 is SGHRS and CDR2 is YFSETQ. The CDR3 reads CASSLMENTGELFF. CDR3 coding DNA: TGCGCCAGCAGCTTGATGGAGAACACCGGGGAGCTGTTTTTT. The full variable domain, its missing parts supplied by reference TRBV5-1 and TRBJ2-2, is KAGVTQTPRYLIKTRGQQVTLSCSPISGHRSVSWYQQTPGQGLQFLFEYFSETQRNKGNFPGRFSGRQFSNSRSEMNVSTLELGDSALYLCASSLMENTGELFFGEGSRLTVL.

There are many counts of this clonotype. The chain has TRBV4-1 and TRBJ1-2; 10 bases agree with TRBD1. CDR1 and CDR2 (germline): MGHRA, YSYEKL. CDR3 size: 15 residues. After removal of 0 bases from V and 8 bases from J, the junction contained 6 bases not matched to a gene. The CDR3 region has the DNA TGCGCCAGCAGCCAAGAAGGGACAGGGGCGCTGGGCTACACCTTC. Translated: CASSQEGTGALGYTF.

This rearrangement joins TRBV2 to TRBJ2-7; TRBD2 aligns across 13 bases. Germline CDR1 is SNHLY and CDR2 is FYNNEI. The CDR3 loop spans 15 amino acids. With V trimmed by 3 bases and J by 5 bases, 4 bases remained unmatched. CDR3 loop: CASSDLGLAGNEQYF. The DNA of the CDR3 is TGTGCCAGCAGTGACTTGGGACTAGCGGGAAACGAGCAGTACTTC.

This clonotype was seen repeatedly, ten times or more. The chain is built from TRBV27 and TRBJ2-7; the match to TRBD1 covers 10 bases. After removal of 6 bases from V and 6 bases from J, the junction contained 11 bases not matched to a gene. The CDR3 covers 15 residues. The germline gives CDR1 MNHEY, CDR2 SMNVEV (reference sequence). The CDR3 here is CASSLGGTGVVEQYF. The CDR3 DNA reads TGTGCCAGCAGCCTAGGGGGGACAGGGGTAGTCGAGCAGTACTTC.

In this sample, this clonotype turned up many times. The rearrangement joins TRBV6-5 to TRBJ1-2; D uncertain. The CDR3 is made up of 16 amino acids. Deletions cut 0 bases from V and 0 bases from J, with 11 bases between. The germline V gene has CDR1 MNHEY and CDR2 SVGAGI. In nucleotides, the CDR3 is TGTGCCAGCAGTTACTCGTCCCCAGCTGCTAACTATGGCTACACCTTC. Translating it yields CASSYSSPAANYGYTF.

The chain is built from TRBV4-2 and TRBJ2-4; D gene uncertain. The CDR3 is made up of 15 amino acids. V was clipped by 0 bases and J by 1 base, with 7 bases between them. Germline V gene sequence: CDR1 LGHNA, CDR2 YNFKEQ. The CDR3 spells CASSQDLAAKNIQYF. DNA for the CDR3: TGTGCCAGCAGCCAAGATCTGGCGGCCAAAAACATTCAGTACTTC.

This clonotype was observed at least ten times. The chain combines TRBV28 with TRBJ2-5, with D possibly being TRBD2 (6 bases). Germline CDR1 and CDR2: MDHEN and SYDVKM. The CDR3 has 15 amino acids. Trimming left V 3 bases short and J 2 bases short, with 13 bases between. CDR3: CASSFSSAGQETQYF. For the CDR3, the DNA is TGTGCCAGCAGTTTTTCGTCGGCGGGGCAAGAGACCCAGTACTTC.

This clonotype was observed many times. In DNA, the CDR3 is TGTGCCAGCAGCTTAGCGCCGTGGAGGGCCCAAAACATTCAGTACTTC. This gives the protein CASSLAPWRAQNIQYF. The chain combines TRBV7-2 with TRBJ2-4, with D perhaps TRBD2 (6 bases). This CDR3 spans 16 amino acids. Germline lookup yields CDR1 SGHTA and CDR2 FQGNSA. Trimming left V 0 bases short and J 5 bases short, with 14 bases between.

This clonotype was found many times. The V and J genes are TRBV29-1 and TRBJ2-2; D not certain. Deletions cut 7 bases from V and 4 bases from J, with 10 bases between. The CDR3 sequence is 12 residues long. Per the germline V gene, CDR1 is SQVTM and CDR2 is ANQGSEA. The CDR3 region has the DNA TGCAGCGCAGTTCAGTCCACCGGGGAGCTGTTTTTT. Protein product: CSAVQSTGELFF.

This clonotype was detected many times. The chain recombines TRBV5-4 with TRBJ2-1; 9 bases fit TRBD1. The CDR3 sequence is 15 residues long. V was pared by 5 bases and J by 4 bases, with 7 bases of the junction left unmatched. CDR1 SGHNT and CDR2 YYREEE come from the germline V gene (reference sequence). The CDR3 coding sequence is TGTGCCAGCAGTCCCGGGACAGGGTTTTACAATGAGCAGTTCTTC. This translates into CASSPGTGFYNEQFF.

V is TRBV29-1 and J is TRBJ1-1; D is undetermined. Germline V gene sequence: CDR1 SQVTM, CDR2 ANQGSEA. V lost 4 bases and J lost 4, with 13 bases in between. CDR3 length: 13 residues. CDR3 amino acids: CSVVWFSGTEAFF. The CDR3 DNA sequence: TGCAGCGTTGTATGGTTCTCTGGCACTGAAGCTTTCTTT.

For this clonotype: Relative to the germline gene, one junction end is altered; a read error may explain this. This sequence joins TRBV24-1 and TRBJ1-2, with D uncertain. CDR1 and CDR2 (germline): KGHDR, SFDVKD. The CDR3 sequence is 13 residues long. This chain's CDR3 is CATSDGEEYAYTF. CDR3 bases: TGTGCCACCAGTGACGGGGAAGAGTATGCCTACACCTTC.

In its sample, this clonotype was seen many times. This chain links TRBV6-5 with TRBJ1-1, with 9 bases identical to TRBD1. After removal of 6 bases from V and 0 bases from J, the junction contained 11 bases not matched to a gene. Germline V gives CDR1 MNHEY, CDR2 SVGAGI. The length of the CDR3 is 17 residues. CDR3: CASSTTGGTGLNTEAFF. The CDR3 nucleotides are TGTGCCAGCAGCACCACGGGCGGGACAGGGTTGAACACTGAAGCTTTCTTT.

This clonotype was seen a handful of times. The gene calls are TRBV11-2 and TRBJ2-3, with 10 nucleotides matching TRBD2. Germline V lookup: CDR1 SGHAT, CDR2 FQNNGV. The CDR3 length is 16 residues. V lost 1 base and J lost 5; bases outside the gene matches: 6. DNA for the CDR3: TGTGCCAGCAGCTTAGCTGCTAGCGGGAGTAGAGATACGCAGTATTTT. Protein product: CASSLAASGSRDTQYF.

The chain joins TRBV12-3 or TRBV12-4 to TRBJ1-5, with D possibly being TRBD1 (6 bases). V dropped 7 bases and J dropped 9 bases, with 16 bases sitting between them. This CDR3 has 13 residues. CDR3 region: CASTLTGGTPQHF. The CDR3 nucleotides read TGTGCCAGCACCTTGACAGGAGGCACGCCCCAGCATTTT.

This clonotype was seen many times. V usage is TRBV20-1 and J usage is TRBJ2-3; the match to TRBD2 covers 7 bases. The germline CDR1 and CDR2 sequences are DFQATT and SNEGSKA (reference sequence). Trimming took 6 bases from V and 2 from J; bases not matched to a gene: 11. The CDR3 length is 15 residues. CDR3 coding DNA: TGCAGTGCACCCTTAGCAGGGAGGGCCACAGATACGCAGTATTTT. Amino acids: CSAPLAGRATDTQYF.

This clonotype was found many times. The J gene is TRBJ2-5, the V gene TRBV15; D is ambiguous. The CDR3 totals 13 residues. CDR1 and CDR2 (germline): LNHNV, YYDKDF (reference sequence). V lost 6 bases and J 5 bases, leaving 13 bases between the germline ends. CDR3 DNA sequence: TGTGCCACCAGGGACGCTCCCCAGGAGACCCAGTACTTC. Protein product: CATRDAPQETQYF.